The present entry profiles one T cell receptor (beta chain) with its context. Its antigen remains unknown. Naive CD8 cells comprised CD45RO-negative, CCR7-positively selected cells, excluding terminally differentiated effector memory CD45RA+ cells. The data were taken from a study of shared clonotypes between healthy human individuals. Study summary: CD4 naive and memory got three plates each, CD8 naive two, CD8 memory one.

Execution of the assay was at deep level. The data were produced by immunoSEQ multiplex PCR, yet TCRdb's version contains in-frame clones alone and is incomplete. Of 760,000 or so clones detected, 90% to 97% appear once; the ten largest clones hold approximately 0.2%. Study-wide points: The sharing of 4% to 5.5% of naive CD4 clonotypes was seen across several donors.

The length of the CDR3 is 15 residues. CDR1 and CDR2 from the germline V gene are SQVTM and ANQGSEA. Trimming pared 0 bases from V and 1 base from J, leaving 11 bases between. Sample: naive CD8+ T cells sorted from blood. The rearrangement uses TRBV29-1 and TRBJ2-3, with TRBD2 as a possible D gene (5 bases). This TCR derives from a man aged 25 to 40 in good health. The CDR3 sequence is CSVEDASIRTDTQYF. For the CDR3, the DNA is TGCAGCGTTGAAGATGCTAGCATCCGCACAGATACGCAGTATTTT.